This paragraph covers one T cell receptor beta chain sequence. Study processing details: From reference gene primer amplification, estimates of nucleated cell counts were derived. Clones were read by immunoSEQ multiplex PCR, and TCRdb kept only the in-frame ones, dropping some. The V and J calls and clone size were taken over from that table, and D and trimming were inferred from the DNA. The sample has some 290,000 clones, around 90% seen once. This sample was included in a study of blood T cell repertoires in COVID-19. Background on the study: Material from acute and convalescent COVID-19 was sourced from the United States, Italy and Spain. Sources were T cells, B-cell-depleted T cells, or PBMCs; the material itself was cDNA or gDNA.

This CDR3 contains 15 residues. Germline V gene data show CDR1 as SGHTA and CDR2 as FQGNSA. V lost 1 base to trimming and J lost 6 bases, with 12 bases between them. Patients in Seattle were enrolled during active infection, then followed longitudinally. Sequenced input: peripheral blood. The TCR sequence derives from a woman aged 40 to 50 with COVID-19, enrolled during active disease. The J gene is TRBJ2-2, the V gene TRBV7-2; D unresolved. CDR3 amino acids: CASSLEWALAGELFF. In DNA form, the CDR3 reads TGTGCCAGCAGCTTAGAGTGGGCTCTCGCCGGGGAGCTGTTTTTT.